A selection of T cell receptor beta chains follows, all from one sample in a study of blood T cell repertoires in COVID-19. Profiled with immunoSEQ multiplex PCR; TCRdb holds only in-frame clones, not every one. The repertoire includes about 190,000 clones, roughly 80% of them detected once, and about an eighth sits in the top ten. The material sequenced was peripheral blood. The receptor source for this set is a woman in her forties or fifties with acute or convalescent COVID-19. Each CDR3 is given with its conserved first and last residue. A D gene is named only where the DNA matches it firmly. Only part of the rows carry a size: once, few, many, or a class if the clone is expanded.

size: few
D: -
V: TRBV5-1
J: TRBJ2-1
DNA: TGCGCCAGCAGCTTCATGGCGGGGAGCTCCTACAATGAGCAGTTCTTC
CDR3: CASSFMAGSSYNEQFF

size: -
D: TRBD1
V: TRBV4-2
J: TRBJ1-4
DNA: TGTGCCAGCAGCCGAGACGACAGGGGAGGGGGGTCAACTAATGAAAAACTGTTTTTT
CDR3: CASSRDDRGGGSTNEKLFF

size: -
D: -
V: TRBV28
J: TRBJ1-6
DNA: TGTGCCAGCAGTTTTCTTGACAGAACAAATTCACCCCTCCACTTT
CDR3: CASSFLDRTNSPLHF

size: -
D: TRBD2
V: TRBV7-9
J: TRBJ2-3
DNA: TGTGCCAGCAGCCGGGGACTAGCGGGAGTCCCTAGGGGAGATACGCAGTATTTT
CDR3: CASSRGLAGVPRGDTQYF

size: -
D: TRBD2
V: TRBV30
J: TRBJ2-7
DNA: TGTGCCTGGAGTCCCCTAGCGGGCATCTCCTACGAGCAGTACTTC
CDR3: CAWSPLAGISYEQYF

size: -
D: TRBD1
V: TRBV7-6
J: TRBJ2-7
DNA: TGTGCCAGCAGCCTAGGGACAGAGTACGAGCAGTACTTC
CDR3: CASSLGTEYEQYF

size: few
D: -
V: TRBV28
J: TRBJ2-1
DNA: TGTGCCAGCAGGGGGAGGCTAGGAAGCAATGAGCAGTTCTTC
CDR3: CASRGRLGSNEQFF

size: few
D: TRBD2
V: TRBV18
J: TRBJ2-2
DNA: TGTGCCAGCTCACCAGCTAGCGGGAACACCGGGGAGCTGTTTTTT
CDR3: CASSPASGNTGELFF

size: many
D: TRBD1
V: TRBV15
J: TRBJ1-6
DNA: TGTGCCACCAGAGCCGGGACAGGAGGGTCACCCCTCCACTTT
CDR3: CATRAGTGGSPLHF

size: -
D: -
V: TRBV19
J: TRBJ1-5
DNA: TGTGCCAGTAGTGAAGGTTGGCAGGGTATGAATCAGCCCCAGCATTTT
CDR3: CASSEGWQGMNQPQHF

size: -
D: TRBD1
V: TRBV11-2
J: TRBJ1-4
DNA: TGTGCCAGCAGCCCGACGGGACAGGCTTACGGAAAACTGTTTTTT
CDR3: CASSPTGQAYGKLFF

size: -
D: -
V: TRBV7-9
J: TRBJ2-3
DNA: TGTGCCAGCAGCTTATATGAGGGAGGCTTAGATACGCAGTATTTT
CDR3: CASSLYEGGLDTQYF

size: -
D: -
V: TRBV5-6
J: TRBJ2-7
DNA: TGTGCCAGCAGCTTGCCCAAATTCCACTCCTACGAGCAGTACTTC
CDR3: CASSLPKFHSYEQYF

size: -
D: TRBD1
V: TRBV19
J: TRBJ2-5
DNA: TGTGCCAGTAGTGTGGACAGGGGTTATGAGACCCAGTACTTC
CDR3: CASSVDRGYETQYF

size: -
D: -
V: TRBV27
J: TRBJ2-2
DNA: TGTGCCAGCAGTTTACAATCCGGGGAGCTGTTTTTT
CDR3: CASSLQSGELFF

size: -
D: TRBD1
V: TRBV2
J: TRBJ1-2
DNA: TGTGCCAGCAGTGAAAGACAGGGGGCTTCCTATGGCTACACCTTC
CDR3: CASSERQGASYGYTF

size: -
D: TRBD1
V: TRBV19
J: TRBJ2-3
DNA: TGTGCCAGTTCCCGGAAAATGACAGGGGGCGTTTCGGATACGCAGTATTTT
CDR3: CASSRKMTGGVSDTQYF

size: few
D: -
V: TRBV6-5
J: TRBJ1-2
DNA: TGTGCCAGCAGTTACTCGAACGGCAGGAACTATGGCTACACCTTC
CDR3: CASSYSNGRNYGYTF

size: -
D: -
V: TRBV11-2
J: TRBJ2-2
DNA: TGTGCCAGCAGCTTCCGGGGATCGAACACCGGGGAGCTGTTTTTT
CDR3: CASSFRGSNTGELFF

size: -
D: TRBD2
V: TRBV2
J: TRBJ2-1
DNA: TGTGCCAGCAGTCCGGGACTATGGCCCAGAGAGCAGTTCTTC
CDR3: CASSPGLWPREQFF

size: -
D: TRBD1
V: TRBV7-9
J: TRBJ2-1
DNA: TGTGCCAGCAGTAATACCGGGACAGGGAAGTTCTTC
CDR3: CASSNTGTGKFF

size: -
D: TRBD1
V: TRBV30
J: TRBJ2-2
DNA: TGTGCCTGGAGTGGGACAGGGGACGGGGAGCTGTTTTTT
CDR3: CAWSGTGDGELFF

size: -
D: TRBD2
V: TRBV19
J: TRBJ2-2
DNA: TGTGCCAGCGGGGGACTAGCGGGAGGATGGACCGGGGAGCTGTTTTTT
CDR3: CASGGLAGGWTGELFF

size: -
D: TRBD2
V: TRBV6-2/TRBV6-3
J: TRBJ2-1
DNA: TGTGCCAGCAGTTACCCCGCTAGCGGGAGGGCCTCCAATGAGCAGTTCTTC
CDR3: CASSYPASGRASNEQFF

size: -
D: -
V: TRBV6-6
J: TRBJ2-2
DNA: TGTGCCAGCAGTTTAGGGGTTATCGGGGAGCTGTTTTTT
CDR3: CASSLGVIGELFF

size: once
D: -
V: TRBV5-5
J: TRBJ1-2
DNA: TGTGCCAGCAGCCAACAATGGGCCTCTAACTATGGCTACACCTTC
CDR3: CASSQQWASNYGYTF

size: -
D: TRBD2
V: TRBV12-5
J: TRBJ2-2
DNA: TGTGCTAGTGGTTCCCCTCCGGGGGGGCGGGACACCGGGGAGCTGTTTTTT
CDR3: CASGSPPGGRDTGELFF

size: -
D: -
V: TRBV6-1
J: TRBJ2-3
DNA: TGTGCCAGCAGTGATGGCAGGCCCCAGCGGGGCACAGATACGCAGTATTTT
CDR3: CASSDGRPQRGTDTQYF

size: -
D: -
V: TRBV6-1
J: TRBJ1-4
DNA: TGTGCCAGCAGTGAACGGGGGTGGGATGAAAAACTGTTTTTT
CDR3: CASSERGWDEKLFF

size: -
D: TRBD1
V: TRBV12-3/TRBV12-4
J: TRBJ2-2
DNA: TGTGCCAGCAGTTTAACGAGACAGGGGCCGCTGTTTTTT
CDR3: CASSLTRQGPLFF

size: -
D: TRBD1
V: TRBV7-8
J: TRBJ2-6
DNA: TGTGCCAGCAGCTTTTGGGGACAGTACGGGGCCAACGTCCTGACTTTC
CDR3: CASSFWGQYGANVLTF

size: -
D: TRBD2
V: TRBV28
J: TRBJ2-7
DNA: TGTGCCAGCAGCCTGACAGTAGTAGCGGGGTTCTACGAGCAGTACTTC
CDR3: CASSLTVVAGFYEQYF

size: -
D: -
V: TRBV5-1
J: TRBJ1-1
DNA: TGCGCCAGCAGCTTGGGGCAGGGGCCTGTAGCTTTCTTT
CDR3: CASSLGQGPVAFF

size: -
D: -
V: TRBV5-1
J: TRBJ2-6
DNA: TGCGCCAGCAGCTTGGAGGGGGAGGGGACCTCTGGGGCCAACGTCCTGACTTTC
CDR3: CASSLEGEGTSGANVLTF

size: -
D: TRBD2
V: TRBV20-1
J: TRBJ2-1
DNA: TGCAGTGCTAGTGGCCAGCGGGGTTACAATGAGCAGTTCTTC
CDR3: CSASGQRGYNEQFF

size: -
D: TRBD1
V: TRBV28
J: TRBJ1-5
DNA: TGTGCCAGCAGTTTACCCGGCAGAGCCAGGGGGAATCAGCCCCAGCATTTT
CDR3: CASSLPGRARGNQPQHF

size: -
D: -
V: TRBV6-1
J: TRBJ1-1
DNA: TGTGCCAGCAGTGCTGCCTCACCCGGGACTACCGTGAACACTGAAGCTTTCTTT
CDR3: CASSAASPGTTVNTEAFF

size: -
D: -
V: TRBV5-4
J: TRBJ2-3
DNA: TGTGCCAGCAGCTCCGGGGACTGGGTTATCACAGATACGCAGTATTTT
CDR3: CASSSGDWVITDTQYF

size: -
D: TRBD2
V: TRBV5-4
J: TRBJ2-1
DNA: TGTGCCAGCAGCCGGACTAGCGGCACCTACAATGAGCAGTTCTTC
CDR3: CASSRTSGTYNEQFF

size: -
D: -
V: TRBV30
J: TRBJ1-2
DNA: TGTGCCTGGAGTACCCCGGGTATCTATGGCTACACCTTC
CDR3: CAWSTPGIYGYTF

size: -
D: -
V: TRBV28
J: TRBJ1-5
DNA: TGTGCCAGCAGTTCCGCCTCGGGGCCCCAGCATTTT
CDR3: CASSSASGPQHF

size: -
D: -
V: TRBV6-5
J: TRBJ2-3
DNA: TGTGCCAGCAGACTTCAGGTTCCCAGCACAGATACGCAGTATTTT
CDR3: CASRLQVPSTDTQYF